One and the same sample provided the 13 T cell receptor beta chains below, sequenced in a study of cytomegalovirus exposure and HLA in healthy donors. Primers for the PCR totalled 60 Vbeta and 13 Jbeta. Clones were read by immunoSEQ multiplex PCR, and TCRdb kept only the in-frame ones, dropping some. Its clone listing holds about 210,000 clones. Sequenced material: PBMCs. These receptors were taken from a woman aged 25-40 years in good health and CMV-seropositive.

The chain couples TRBV4-1 to TRBJ2-1, with TRBD2 matching over 7 bases. The CDR3 totals 18 residues. V shed 3 bases, J shed 9 bases, and the junction held 20 bases outside the gene matches. CDR1 is MGHRA and CDR2 is YSYEKL in the germline V gene. CDR3 DNA: TGCGCCAGCAGCCATGTCCTCCGGGACTATAAGTTCAGGGCTGAGCAGTTCTTC. Encoded protein: CASSHVLRDYKFRAEQFF.

The rearrangement joins TRBV6-1 to TRBJ2-7, with 8 bases aligning to TRBD1. The CDR3 length is 15 residues. V trimming: 1 base; J trimming: 6 bases; junction bases outside the gene matches: 8. The germline V gene has CDR1 MNHNS and CDR2 SASEGT. The CDR3 DNA reads TGTGCCAGCAGTGAAGTGAAACAGGGGGTCGGCGAGCAGTACTTC. This codes for CASSEVKQGVGEQYF.

This chain uses TRBV7-2 with TRBJ1-5, with TRBD1 matching over 8 bases. V shed 6 bases, J shed 3 bases, and the junction held 7 bases outside the gene matches. This CDR3 has 15 residues. Germline-derived CDR1 and CDR2 are SGHTA and FQGNSA. This CDR3 is CASRPTGGVNQPQHF. CDR3 DNA: TGTGCCAGCAGGCCTACAGGGGGTGTCAATCAGCCCCAGCATTTT.

The J gene is TRBJ1-5, the V gene TRBV7-6; a weak D match, TRBD1 (6 bases). The CDR3 contains 17 residues. Germline loops: CDR1 SGHVS, CDR2 FNYEAQ. V gave up 4 bases and J gave up 4 bases, with 20 bases separating them. The CDR3, as DNA: TGTGCCAGCAGCTCCCAGGGGACACCAGGGTGGAATCAGCCCCAGCATTTT. Its protein product is CASSSQGTPGWNQPQHF.

The chain has TRBV6-6 and TRBJ2-7, with 8 bases that match TRBD2. V gave up 2 bases and J gave up 2 bases; unmatched junction bases: 5. The CDR3 consists of 15 residues. Looked up from germline, CDR1 is MNHNY and CDR2 is SVGAGI (reference sequence). CDR3 residues: CASSYSSGEPYEQYF. DNA for the CDR3: TGTGCCAGCAGTTACAGTAGCGGGGAACCCTACGAGCAGTACTTC.

The V call is TRBV6-6, the J call TRBJ1-2; D uncertain. Germline CDR1 MNHNY, CDR2 SVGAGI (reference sequence). CDR3 length: 15 amino acids. V was clipped by 7 bases and J by 0 bases, with 15 bases between them. The DNA for the CDR3 is TGTGCCAGCACTCCCGGGTCTCCTTCTAACTATGGCTACACCTTC. This codes for CASTPGSPSNYGYTF.

V usage is TRBV4-1 and J usage is TRBJ2-5; 10 bases agree with TRBD2. V shed 1 base, J shed 5 bases, and the junction held 1 base outside the gene matches. The CDR3 is made up of 14 amino acids. Germline V CDR1 and CDR2: MGHRA, YSYEKL. The CDR3 nucleotides are TGCGCCAGCAGCCAAGTTAGCGGGGGGGAGACCCAGTACTTC. It encodes CASSQVSGGETQYF.

The chain couples TRBV5-1 to TRBJ1-3; 7 bases match TRBD1. J was trimmed by 1 base and V by 2 bases; bases with no gene match: 3. The CDR3 has 15 amino acids. Germline lookup yields CDR1 SGHRS and CDR2 YFSETQ. CDR3 sequence reads: CASSLLTGSGNTIYF. Written as DNA, the CDR3 is TGCGCCAGCAGCTTACTGACAGGGTCTGGAAACACCATATATTTT.

The genes are TRBV7-9 and TRBJ1-2; 7 bases are shared with TRBD1. Trimming at V came to 8 bases and at J to 1 base, leaving 13 bases not matched to a gene. There are 16 residues in the CDR3. CDR1 is SEHNR and CDR2 is FQNEAQ in the germline V gene (reference sequence). CDR3 residues: CASARRRTGDNYGYTF. The CDR3 bases are TGTGCCAGCGCCAGGCGACGGACAGGCGATAACTATGGCTACACCTTC.

As to this clone: The junction and the germline gene differ at one end; a read error may be behind it. The chain joins TRBV5-1 to TRBJ2-1; D perhaps matches TRBD2 (5 bases). Germline V CDR1 and CDR2: SGHRS, YFSETQ. The CDR3 consists of 13 residues. This chain's CDR3 is CASSLGTSPFGIF. The CDR3 DNA is TGCGCCAGCAGCTTGGGAACTAGTCCGTTTGGAATCTTC.

The CDR3 DNA reads as TGTGCCAGTAGTACCGCACTCACCGGGACAGGGGAAGGAAATCAGCCCCAGCATTTT. Amino acids: CASSTALTGTGEGNQPQHF. This chain joins TRBV19 and TRBJ1-5; 10 nucleotides line up with TRBD1. The germline V gene has CDR1 LNHDA and CDR2 SQIVND (reference sequence). The CDR3 covers 19 residues. V shed 4 bases, J shed 4 bases, and the junction held 16 bases outside the gene matches.

V and J are TRBV28 and TRBJ1-1; D is uncertain. The CDR3 is 13 amino acids. V dropped 3 bases and J dropped 4 bases, with 9 bases sitting between them. Germline V gene sequence: CDR1 MDHEN, CDR2 SYDVKM. CDR3 sequence: CASSFPPGTEAFF. As DNA, the CDR3 is TGTGCCAGCAGTTTCCCGCCGGGCACTGAAGCTTTCTTT.

The rearrangement uses TRBV5-4 and TRBJ1-4; TRBD1 aligns across 9 bases. Germline-derived CDR1 and CDR2 are SGHNT and YYREEE (reference sequence). The CDR3 is 16 residues long. V shed 4 bases, J shed 7 bases, and the junction held 11 bases outside the gene matches. CDR3 nucleotide sequence: TGTGCCAGCAGCCCTTCTTACAGGGGGCGAGGTGAAAAACTGTTTTTT. It yields the protein CASSPSYRGRGEKLFF.